This is a list of T cell receptor beta chains from one sample in a study of molecular identifiers for immune sequencing clone quantification. Via MiXCR, TCRdb re-called the PCR reads, giving one row per CDR3 protein. The sample lists about 500,000 distinct CDR3 sequences; around 23% were seen once. Input material: naive CD8+ T cells from blood, with Jurkat cell RNA spiked in. The receptors originated from a human donor in good health. Some libraries in this study had Jurkat cell RNA spiked in. Both conserved end residues are part of each CDR3. The D gene is left open where the match is weak.

CSAPWSGDGWQYF	13	TRBV20-1	-
CASRSNKNIQYF	12	TRBV7-9	-
CASSRHSPRNTEAFF	15	TRBV21-1	-
CASSVDPGDYYEQYF	15	TRBV9	TRBD2
CASSFSPSAYGYTF	14	TRBV12-3/TRBV12-4	-
CASTLSKTEAFF	12	TRBV28	-
CARSSPAEAFGYPF	14	TRBV9	-
CASSQDGGAQYF	12	TRBV27	-
CAWSLGGTEAFF	12	TRBV30	-
CASSGRPITDTQYF	14	TRBV2	-
CASSSRQGIYEQYF	14	TRBV27	TRBD1
CASSQDSVGRQGEPSYNEQFF	21	TRBV4-3	TRBD1
CASSPFFEETQYF	13	TRBV18	-
CASSRSGTGGDNEQFF	16	TRBV4-1	TRBD1
CASSFEGGYEQYF	13	TRBV6-2/TRBV6-3	-
CASRQSRVRAATQYF	15	TRBV23-1	-
CAWSGRDRVVNTEAFF	16	TRBV30	TRBD1
CASSLLQGHNQPQHF	15	TRBV28	-
CSAMSGEIAKNIQYF	15	TRBV20-1	-
CASSLAYGGYEQYF	14	TRBV7-2	-
CATSDLVASQETQYF	15	TRBV24-1	-
CASSLPLAGGPNTDTQYF	18	TRBV7-2	TRBD2